Sequencing of this TCR beta chain was carried out in a study of shared clonotypes between healthy human individuals. The data were produced by immunoSEQ multiplex PCR, yet TCRdb's version contains in-frame clones alone and is incomplete. This table holds 660,000 or so clones, 96% found once. Naive-designated CD8 cells lacked CD45RO, were positively enriched for CCR7, and omitted terminally differentiated effector memory CD45RA+ cells. Nashville, Tennessee was home to all donors, who were Caucasian adults. The CDR3 runs to 14 residues. Germline V lookup: CDR1 MNHEY, CDR2 SMNVEV (reference sequence). V lost 5 bases to trimming and J lost 3 bases, with 12 bases between them.

Sequences were obtained from naive CD8+ T cells sorted from blood. The TCR sequence derives from a woman aged 25 to 45 in good health. The V gene is TRBV27, the J gene TRBJ2-3, with D tentatively TRBD1 or TRBD2 (5 bases each). CDR3 sequence (DNA): TGTGCCAGCAGTCCCAACTGGGGGACAGATACGCAGTATTTT. It is translated as CASSPNWGTDTQYF.